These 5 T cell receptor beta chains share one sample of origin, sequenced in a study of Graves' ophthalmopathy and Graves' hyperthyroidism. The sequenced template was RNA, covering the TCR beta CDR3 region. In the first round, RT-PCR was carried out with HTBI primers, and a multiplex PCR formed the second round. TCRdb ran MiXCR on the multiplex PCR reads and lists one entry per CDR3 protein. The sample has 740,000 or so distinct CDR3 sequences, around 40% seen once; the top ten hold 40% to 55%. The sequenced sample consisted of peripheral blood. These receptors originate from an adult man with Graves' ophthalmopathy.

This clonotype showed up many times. For the CDR3, the DNA is TGTGCCAGCAGGGCGGGACAGGGGATTGGGAACACTGAAGCTTTCTTT. It translates to CASRAGQGIGNTEAFF. This chain links TRBV2 with TRBJ1-1, with TRBD1 matching 10 bases. The CDR3 has 16 residues. Per germline, CDR1 SNHLY and CDR2 FYNNEI. The V segment lost 6 bases and the J segment 1 base; nucleotides outside the gene matches: 8.

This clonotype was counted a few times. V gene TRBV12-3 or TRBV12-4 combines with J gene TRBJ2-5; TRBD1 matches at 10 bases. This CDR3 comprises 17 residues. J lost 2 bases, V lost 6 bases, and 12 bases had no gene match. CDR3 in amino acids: CASRNQAGTGAQETQYF. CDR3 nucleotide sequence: TGTGCCAGCAGAAACCAGGCTGGGACAGGGGCTCAAGAGACCCAGTACTTC.

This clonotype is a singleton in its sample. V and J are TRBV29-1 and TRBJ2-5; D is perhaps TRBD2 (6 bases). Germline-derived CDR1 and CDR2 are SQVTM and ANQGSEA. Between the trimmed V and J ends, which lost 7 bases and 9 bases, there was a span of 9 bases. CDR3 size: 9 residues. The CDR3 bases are TGCAGCGGTCCGGGGGCCCAGTACTTC. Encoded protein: CSGPGAQYF.

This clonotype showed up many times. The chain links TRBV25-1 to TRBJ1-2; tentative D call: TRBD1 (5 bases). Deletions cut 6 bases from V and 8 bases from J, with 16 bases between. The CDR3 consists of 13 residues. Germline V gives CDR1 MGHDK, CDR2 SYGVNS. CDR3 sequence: CASSWGWEGGYTF. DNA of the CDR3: TGTGCCAGCAGCTGGGGGTGGGAAGGAGGCTACACCTTC.

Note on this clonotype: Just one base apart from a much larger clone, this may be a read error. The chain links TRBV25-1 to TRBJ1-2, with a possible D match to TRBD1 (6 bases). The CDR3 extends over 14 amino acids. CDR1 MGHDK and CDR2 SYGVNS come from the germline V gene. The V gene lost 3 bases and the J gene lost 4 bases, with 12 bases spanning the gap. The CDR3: CASSDAGQLYGYTF. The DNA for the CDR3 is TGTGCCAGCAGTGACGCAGGACAGCTCTATGGCTACACCTTC.